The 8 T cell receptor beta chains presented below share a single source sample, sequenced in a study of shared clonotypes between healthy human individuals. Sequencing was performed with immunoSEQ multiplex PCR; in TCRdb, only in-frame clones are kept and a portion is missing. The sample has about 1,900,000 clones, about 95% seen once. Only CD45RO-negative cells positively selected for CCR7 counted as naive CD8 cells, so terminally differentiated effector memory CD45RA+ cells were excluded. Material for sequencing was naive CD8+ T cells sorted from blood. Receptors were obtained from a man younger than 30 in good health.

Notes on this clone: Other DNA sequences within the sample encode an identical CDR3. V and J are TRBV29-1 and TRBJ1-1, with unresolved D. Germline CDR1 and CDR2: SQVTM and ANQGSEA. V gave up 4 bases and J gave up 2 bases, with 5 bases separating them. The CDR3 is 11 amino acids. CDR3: CSVGLNTEAFF. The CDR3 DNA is TGCAGCGTTGGCCTCAACACTGAAGCTTTCTTT.

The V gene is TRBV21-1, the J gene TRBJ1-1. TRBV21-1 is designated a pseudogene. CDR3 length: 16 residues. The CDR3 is CASSKGWRARNTEAFF. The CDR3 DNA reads TGTGCCAGCAGCAAGGGGTGGAGGGCTAGGAACACTGAAGCTTTCTTT.

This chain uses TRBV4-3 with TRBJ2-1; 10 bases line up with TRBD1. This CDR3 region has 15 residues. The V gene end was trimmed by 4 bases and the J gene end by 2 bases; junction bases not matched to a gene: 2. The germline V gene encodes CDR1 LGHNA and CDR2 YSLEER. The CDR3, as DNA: TGCGCCAGCAGCCCGGGACAGGGGACCTACAATGAGCAGTTCTTC. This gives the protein CASSPGQGTYNEQFF.

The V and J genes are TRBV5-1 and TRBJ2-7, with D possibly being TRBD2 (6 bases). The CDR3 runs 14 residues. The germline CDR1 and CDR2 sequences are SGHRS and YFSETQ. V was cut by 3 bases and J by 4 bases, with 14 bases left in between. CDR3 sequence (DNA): TGCGCCAGCAGCTGGGACTCATCGGGATACGAGCAGTACTTC. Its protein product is CASSWDSSGYEQYF.

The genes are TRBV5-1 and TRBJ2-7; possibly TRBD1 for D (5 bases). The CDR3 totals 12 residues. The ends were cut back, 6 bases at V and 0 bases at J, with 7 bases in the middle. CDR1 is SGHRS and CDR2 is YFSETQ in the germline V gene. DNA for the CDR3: TGCGCCAGCACGGACACCTCCTACGAGCAGTACTTC. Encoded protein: CASTDTSYEQYF. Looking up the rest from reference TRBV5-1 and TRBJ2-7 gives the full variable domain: KAGVTQTPRYLIKTRGQQVTLSCSPISGHRSVSWYQQTPGQGLQFLFEYFSETQRNKGNFPGRFSGRQFSNSRSEMNVSTLELGDSALYLCASTDTSYEQYFGPGTRLTVT.

The CDR3 nucleotides read TGTGCCAGCAGCTTAGTATCCGGGAGCACAGATACGCAGTATTTT. Encoded protein: CASSLVSGSTDTQYF. The chain uses TRBV7-8 and TRBJ2-3, with unresolved D. V lost 1 base, J lost 0 bases, and 8 bases lay in between. The CDR3 covers 15 residues. Germline assignment: CDR1 SGHVS and CDR2 FQNEAQ. Combining the CDR3 with reference TRBV7-8 and TRBJ2-3 gives the whole variable domain GAGVSQSPRYKVAKRGQDVALRCDPISGHVSLFWYQQALGQGPEFLTYFQNEAQLDKSGLPSDRFFAERPEGSVSTLKIQRTQQEDSAVYLCASSLVSGSTDTQYFGPGTRLTVL.

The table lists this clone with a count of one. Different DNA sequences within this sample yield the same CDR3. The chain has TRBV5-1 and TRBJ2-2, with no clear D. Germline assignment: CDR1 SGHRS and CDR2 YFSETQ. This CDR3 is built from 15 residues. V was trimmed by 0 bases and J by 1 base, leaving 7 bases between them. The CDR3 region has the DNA TGCGCCAGCAGCTTGGTAGGTAAGAACACCGGGGAGCTGTTTTTT. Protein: CASSLVGKNTGELFF.

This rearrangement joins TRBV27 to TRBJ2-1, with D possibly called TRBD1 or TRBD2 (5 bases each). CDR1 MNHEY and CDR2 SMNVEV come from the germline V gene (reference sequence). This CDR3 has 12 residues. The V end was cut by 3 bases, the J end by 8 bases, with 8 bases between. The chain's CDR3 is CASSFMGDEQFF. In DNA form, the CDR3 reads TGTGCCAGCAGTTTTATGGGGGATGAGCAGTTCTTC.